The 13 T cell receptor beta chains in this list originate from one sample, sequenced in a study of neoadjuvant anti-PD-1 for oral cavity cancer. Repertoires were generated with immunoSEQ multiplex PCR, while TCRdb's copy carries only in-frame clones and drops some. This table has over 15,000 clones, 60% to 80% appearing once. Sequences were derived from PBMCs, sampled before nivolumab (anti-PD-1) treatment. The receptors come from a person between 35 and 79 years old with oral cavity squamous cell carcinoma.

The CDR3 loop reads CASSPTSGSMGEQFF. CDR3 in DNA: TGCGCCAGCAGCCCGACTAGCGGGAGTATGGGTGAGCAGTTCTTC. The rearrangement uses TRBV5-1 and TRBJ2-1; 12 positions match TRBD2. Trimming removed 4 bases from V and 9 bases from J; junction bases left unmatched: 8. Germline V CDR1 and CDR2: SGHRS, YFSETQ. The CDR3 extends over 15 amino acids.

This clone was seen a single time. The gene calls are TRBV30 and TRBJ2-7, with TRBD1 identical over 9 bases. CDR3 length: 13 residues. Germline V gene data show CDR1 as GTSNPN and CDR2 as SVGIG (reference sequence). Trimming at V came to 5 bases and at J to 6 bases, leaving 8 bases not matched to a gene. The CDR3 spells CAWSGTGSGEQYF. The CDR3 nucleotides read TGTGCCTGGTCCGGGACAGGGTCTGGCGAGCAGTACTTC.

The rearrangement links TRBV19 to TRBJ1-1; a possible D gene is TRBD1 (6 bases). Germline CDR1 LNHDA, CDR2 SQIVND (reference sequence). This CDR3 spans 14 amino acids. Trimming pared 7 bases from V and 4 bases from J, leaving 16 bases between. The CDR3 DNA sequence: TGTGCCAGTATCGGGGGGGCCCGGGGCACTGAAGCTTTCTTT. Its protein product is CASIGGARGTEAFF. Complete variable domain (other parts from reference TRBV19 and TRBJ1-1): DGGITQSPKYLFRKEGQNVTLSCEQNLNHDAMYWYRQDPGQGLRLIYYSQIVNDFQKGDIAEGYSVSREKKESFPLTVTSAQKNPTAFYLCASIGGARGTEAFFGQGTRLTVV.

This clone has a single count. The rearrangement uses TRBV5-1 and TRBJ1-2; 8 bases fit TRBD1. The CDR3 is made up of 15 amino acids. Germline V gene sequence: CDR1 SGHRS, CDR2 YFSETQ. V dropped 0 bases and J dropped 3; count of bases not matched to a gene: 4. The CDR3 nucleotides read TGCGCCAGCAGCTTGGCAGGGGGCAGGGACTATGGCTACACCTTC. Translation gives CASSLAGGRDYGYTF.

This rearrangement joins TRBV19 to TRBJ1-4; a possible D gene is TRBD1 (5 bases). The V end lost 7 bases, the J end lost 0 bases, and 15 bases lay between the germline ends. Looked up from germline, CDR1 is LNHDA and CDR2 is SQIVND (reference sequence). This CDR3 spans 16 amino acids. The chain's CDR3 is CASNLRGGSTNEKLFF. The CDR3 DNA reads TGTGCCAGTAATTTACGGGGCGGTTCAACTAATGAAAAACTGTTTTTT.

J is TRBJ2-2 and V is TRBV4-1; 8 positions agree with TRBD1. Per the germline V gene, CDR1 is MGHRA and CDR2 is YSYEKL. Trimming took 3 bases from V and 1 from J; bases not matched to a gene: 4. The CDR3 totals 16 residues. CDR3 sequence (DNA): TGCGCCAGCAGCCAGTGGACAGGGTGGAACACCGGGGAGCTGTTTTTT. The encoded protein is CASSQWTGWNTGELFF.

The table lists this clone with a count of one. J is TRBJ2-7 and V is TRBV7-3, with D tentatively TRBD2 (5 bases). Germline V gene data show CDR1 as SGHTA and CDR2 as FQGTGA. V was pared by 2 bases and J by 6 bases, with 11 bases between. This CDR3 has 13 residues. The CDR3, as DNA: TGTGCCAGCAGCTTAGAGGGTCTGGGCGAGCAGTACTTC. Its protein is CASSLEGLGEQYF.

The count of this clone is one. The chain uses TRBV10-1 and TRBJ2-7; 10 bases are a match to TRBD1. The CDR3 contains 16 residues. Germline V gene sequence: CDR1 WNHNN, CDR2 SYGVQD (reference sequence). The V and J ends lost 4 bases and 4 bases, in that order; junction bases with no gene match: 10. The CDR3, as DNA: TGCGCCAGCAGTGCCGGGACAGGGGTGTTGGGATACGAGCAGTACTTC. It encodes CASSAGTGVLGYEQYF.

This clone was observed a few times. The chain couples TRBV15 to TRBJ2-1, with D unresolved. The CDR3 sequence is 14 residues long. The V gene lost 0 bases and the J gene lost 3 bases, with 6 bases spanning the gap. Germline V lookup: CDR1 LNHNV, CDR2 YYDKDF (reference sequence). CDR3: CATSRDRNYNEQFF. The CDR3 bases are TGTGCCACCAGCAGAGATCGCAACTACAATGAGCAGTTCTTC.

The rearrangement joins TRBV2 to TRBJ2-5, with 9 bases aligning to TRBD1. The CDR3 is made up of 15 amino acids. Germline V gives CDR1 SNHLY, CDR2 FYNNEI. V was clipped by 5 bases and J by 5 bases; unmatched bases: 9. The chain's CDR3 is CASSPLQGALETQYF. CDR3 DNA: TGTGCCAGCAGTCCTTTACAGGGGGCGTTGGAGACCCAGTACTTC.

The rearrangement links TRBV6-6 to TRBJ2-3, with 10 nucleotides matching TRBD2. Germline CDR1 MNHNY, CDR2 SVGAGI (reference sequence). This CDR3 spans 16 amino acids. The J segment lost 5 bases and the V segment lost 7 bases, leaving 12 bases of the junction unmatched. CDR3 nucleotide sequence: TGTGCCAGCAAGCGGGGGCTAGCGGGAGAGCAAGATACGCAGTATTTT. This translates into CASKRGLAGEQDTQYF.

This sequence joins TRBV5-6 and TRBJ1-1, with D perhaps TRBD1 (6 bases). V lost 4 bases and J lost 7, with 20 bases in between. CDR3 size: 15 residues. Germline lookup yields CDR1 SGHDT and CDR2 YYEEEE. The CDR3 DNA reads as TGTGCCAGCAGCCCCTCTGGAGGACAGAACCGTGAAGCTTTCTTT. It translates to CASSPSGGQNREAFF.

The chain has TRBV30 and TRBJ1-1, with 7 bases fitting TRBD1. Germline CDR1 and CDR2: GTSNPN and SVGIG (reference sequence). The CDR3 runs to 13 residues. Losses at the gene ends were 5 bases for V and 2 bases for J; bases not matched to a gene: 5. The CDR3 DNA follows: TGTGCCTGGGAGGGACAGCCTAACACTGAAGCTTTCTTT. It is translated as CAWEGQPNTEAFF.